This TCR beta chain came from a study of shared clonotypes between healthy human individuals. Study-level findings and limits: As a rule, naive subsets had a larger estimated richness than memory subsets.

Replicate sorted-subset PCRs were loaded with 150 to 250 ng DNA, tens of thousands of T cell genomes. Using immunoSEQ multiplex PCR, the repertoire was profiled, and TCRdb retains in-frame clones only, with some absent. The sample has a few hundred thousand clones, just over 65% seen once. CDR3 size: 14 residues. The germline V gene encodes CDR1 MNHNS and CDR2 SASEGT. V was pared by 1 base and J by 3 bases, with 3 bases of the junction left unmatched. Points on this clone: The target antigen is unknown.

This sequence joins TRBV6-1 and TRBJ2-7; 7 nucleotides agree with TRBD2. This receptor was taken from a man aged 25-45 years in good health. Source material: memory CD4+ T cells sorted from blood. Subset reported: CD45RA-negative fraction. The CDR3: CASSEVGGDYEQYF. The CDR3 coding sequence is TGTGCCAGCAGTGAAGTTGGGGGGGACTACGAGCAGTACTTC.